This T cell receptor beta chain was sequenced in a study of blood T cell repertoires in COVID-19. CDR1 SGHAT and CDR2 FQNNGV come from the germline V gene. The length of the CDR3 is 15 residues. The ends lost 1 base at V and 7 bases at J; junction bases unmatched: 4. Per the original data handling: It was from reference gene primer amplification that nucleated cell counts were estimated. This table comes from immunoSEQ multiplex PCR, and its TCRdb copy is limited to in-frame clones, with some not included. V and J calls and clone size are copied from that table; D and trimming were computed from the DNA. Of 140,000 or so clones listed, about 85% are singletons.

Sequenced: peripheral blood. The sequence was obtained from a human donor with acute or convalescent COVID-19. The donor label of this sample is uncertain. The chain recombines TRBV11-2 with TRBJ2-2; 9 nucleotides match TRBD1. Here the CDR3 reads CASSLVQGAVGELFF. CDR3 sequence (DNA): TGTGCCAGCAGCTTAGTACAGGGGGCGGTCGGGGAGCTGTTTTTT.